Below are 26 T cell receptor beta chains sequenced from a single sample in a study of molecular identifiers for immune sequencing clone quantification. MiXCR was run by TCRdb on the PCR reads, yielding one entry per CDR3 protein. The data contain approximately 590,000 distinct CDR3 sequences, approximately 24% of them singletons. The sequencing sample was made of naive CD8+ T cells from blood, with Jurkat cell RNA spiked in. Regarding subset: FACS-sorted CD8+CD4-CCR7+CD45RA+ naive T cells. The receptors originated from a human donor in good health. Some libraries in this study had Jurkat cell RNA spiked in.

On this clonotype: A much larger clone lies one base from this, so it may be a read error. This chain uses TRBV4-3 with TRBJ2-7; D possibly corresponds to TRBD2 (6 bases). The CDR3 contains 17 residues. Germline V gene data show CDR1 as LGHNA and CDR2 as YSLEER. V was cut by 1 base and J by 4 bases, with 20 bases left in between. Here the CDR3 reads CASSQVVGAGLRYEQYF. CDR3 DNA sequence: TGCGCCAGCAGCCAAGTTGTAGGGGCGGGATTACGGTACGAGCAGTACTTC.

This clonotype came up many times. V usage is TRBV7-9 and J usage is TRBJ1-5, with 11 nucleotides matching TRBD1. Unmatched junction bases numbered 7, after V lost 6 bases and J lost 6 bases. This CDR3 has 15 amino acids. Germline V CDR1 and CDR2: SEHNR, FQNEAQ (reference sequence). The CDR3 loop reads CASSQTGQGVQPQHF. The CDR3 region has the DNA TGTGCCAGCAGTCAAACGGGACAGGGGGTTCAGCCCCAGCATTTT.

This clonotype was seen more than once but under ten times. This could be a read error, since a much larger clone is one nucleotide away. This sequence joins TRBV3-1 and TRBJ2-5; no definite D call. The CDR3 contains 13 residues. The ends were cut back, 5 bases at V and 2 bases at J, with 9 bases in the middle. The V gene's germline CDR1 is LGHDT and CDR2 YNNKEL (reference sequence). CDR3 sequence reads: CASSLHTQETQYF. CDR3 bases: TGTGCCAGCAGCTTACACACACAAGAGACCCAGTACTTC.

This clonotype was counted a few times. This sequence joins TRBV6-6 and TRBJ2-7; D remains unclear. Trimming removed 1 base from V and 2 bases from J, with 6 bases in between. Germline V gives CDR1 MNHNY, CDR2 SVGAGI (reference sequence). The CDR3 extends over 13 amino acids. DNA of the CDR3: TGTGCCAGCAGTTACTTATACGCCTACGAGCAGTACTTC. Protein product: CASSYLYAYEQYF.

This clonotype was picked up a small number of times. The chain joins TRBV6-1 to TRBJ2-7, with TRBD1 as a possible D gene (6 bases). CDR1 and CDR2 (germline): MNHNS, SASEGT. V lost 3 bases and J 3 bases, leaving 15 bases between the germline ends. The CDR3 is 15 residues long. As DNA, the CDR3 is TGTGCCAGCAGTGAGGGACACGGTTTGGTCTACGAGCAGTACTTC. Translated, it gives CASSEGHGLVYEQYF.

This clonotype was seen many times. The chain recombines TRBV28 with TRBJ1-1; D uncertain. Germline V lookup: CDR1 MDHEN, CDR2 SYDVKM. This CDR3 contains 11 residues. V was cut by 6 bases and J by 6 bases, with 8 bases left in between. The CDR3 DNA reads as TGTGCCAGCAGCCAGGTACCTGAAGCTTTCTTT. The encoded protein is CASSQVPEAFF.

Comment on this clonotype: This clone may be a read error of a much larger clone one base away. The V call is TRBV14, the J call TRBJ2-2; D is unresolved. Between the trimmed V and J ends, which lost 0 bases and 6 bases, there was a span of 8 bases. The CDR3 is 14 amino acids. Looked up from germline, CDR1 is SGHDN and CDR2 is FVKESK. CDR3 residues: CASSQDRSAGELFF. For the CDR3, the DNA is TGTGCCAGCAGCCAAGATCGGTCCGCCGGGGAGCTGTTTTTT. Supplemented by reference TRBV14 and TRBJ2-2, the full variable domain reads EAGVTQFPSHSVIEKGQTVTLRCDPISGHDNLYWYRRVMGKEIKFLLHFVKESKQDESGMPNNRFLAERTGGTYSTLKVQPAELEDSGVYFCASSQDRSAGELFFGEGSRLTVL.

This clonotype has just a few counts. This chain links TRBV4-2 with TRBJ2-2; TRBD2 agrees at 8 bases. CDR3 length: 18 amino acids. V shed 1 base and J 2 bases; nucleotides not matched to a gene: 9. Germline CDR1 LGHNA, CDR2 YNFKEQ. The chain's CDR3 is CASSQGGSGVVNTGELFF. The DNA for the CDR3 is TGTGCCAGCAGCCAAGGGGGTAGCGGGGTGGTTAACACCGGGGAGCTGTTTTTT.

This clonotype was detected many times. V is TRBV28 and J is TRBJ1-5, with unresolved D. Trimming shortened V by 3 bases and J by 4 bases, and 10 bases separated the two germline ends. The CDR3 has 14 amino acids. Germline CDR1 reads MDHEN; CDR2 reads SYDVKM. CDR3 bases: TGTGCCAGCAGTTTCGGTCAGACGAATCAGCCCCAGCATTTT. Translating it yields CASSFGQTNQPQHF.

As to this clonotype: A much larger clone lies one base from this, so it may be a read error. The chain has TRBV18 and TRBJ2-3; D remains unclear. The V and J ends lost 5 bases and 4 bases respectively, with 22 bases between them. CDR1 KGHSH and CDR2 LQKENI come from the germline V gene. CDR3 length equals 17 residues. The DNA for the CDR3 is TGTGCCAGCTCAAGGACGGATCGGATCCGGATCGCAGATACGCAGTATTTT. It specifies CASSRTDRIRIADTQYF.

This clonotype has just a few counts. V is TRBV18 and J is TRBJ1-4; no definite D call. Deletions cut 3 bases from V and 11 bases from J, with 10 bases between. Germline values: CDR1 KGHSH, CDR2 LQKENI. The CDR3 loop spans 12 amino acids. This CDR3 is CASSPGDGKLFF. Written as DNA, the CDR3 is TGTGCCAGCTCACCGGGAGACGGGAAACTGTTTTTT.

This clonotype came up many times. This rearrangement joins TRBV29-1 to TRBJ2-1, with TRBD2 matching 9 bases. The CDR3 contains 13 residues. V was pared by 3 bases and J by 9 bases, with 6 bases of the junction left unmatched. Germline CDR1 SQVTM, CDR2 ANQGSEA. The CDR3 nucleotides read TGCAGCGTTGATGTAGCGGGAGACGGTGAGCAGTTCTTC. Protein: CSVDVAGDGEQFF.

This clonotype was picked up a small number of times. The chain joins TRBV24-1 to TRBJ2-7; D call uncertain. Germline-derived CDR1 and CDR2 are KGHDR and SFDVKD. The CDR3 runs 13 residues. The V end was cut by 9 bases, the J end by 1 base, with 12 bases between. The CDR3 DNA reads TGTGCCACCCGTTGTACACCGTCCTACGAGCAGTACTTC. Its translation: CATRCTPSYEQYF.

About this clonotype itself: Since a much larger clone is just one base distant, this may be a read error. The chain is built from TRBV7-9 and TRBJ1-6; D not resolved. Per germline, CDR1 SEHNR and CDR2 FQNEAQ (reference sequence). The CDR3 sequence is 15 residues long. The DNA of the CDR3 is TGTGCCGGCAGCCCCAATACAGTCTATAATTCACCCCTCCACTTT. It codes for CAGSPNTVYNSPLHF.

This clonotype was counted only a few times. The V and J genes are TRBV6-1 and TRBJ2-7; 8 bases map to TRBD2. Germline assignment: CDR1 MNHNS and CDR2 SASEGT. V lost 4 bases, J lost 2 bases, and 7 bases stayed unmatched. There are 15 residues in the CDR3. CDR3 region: CASSVTSAATYEQYF. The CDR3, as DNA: TGTGCCAGCAGTGTGACTAGCGCAGCTACCTACGAGCAGTACTTC.

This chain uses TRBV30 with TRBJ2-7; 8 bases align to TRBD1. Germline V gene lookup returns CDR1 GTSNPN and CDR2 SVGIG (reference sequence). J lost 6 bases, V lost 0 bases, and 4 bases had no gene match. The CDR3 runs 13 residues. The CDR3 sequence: CAWSVPRGREQYF. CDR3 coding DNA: TGTGCCTGGAGTGTACCCAGGGGGCGCGAGCAGTACTTC.

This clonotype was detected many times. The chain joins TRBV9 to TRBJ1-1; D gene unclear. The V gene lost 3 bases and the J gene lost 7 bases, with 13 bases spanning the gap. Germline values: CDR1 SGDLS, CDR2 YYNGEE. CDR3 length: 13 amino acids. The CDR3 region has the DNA TGTGCCAGCAGCGATTTGGGAAGAGATGAAGCTTTCTTT. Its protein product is CASSDLGRDEAFF. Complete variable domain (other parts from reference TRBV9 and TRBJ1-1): DSGVTQTPKHLITATGQRVTLRCSPRSGDLSVYWYQQSLDQGLQFLIQYYNGEERAKGNILERFSAQQFPDLHSELNLSSLELGDSALYFCASSDLGRDEAFFGQGTRLTVV.

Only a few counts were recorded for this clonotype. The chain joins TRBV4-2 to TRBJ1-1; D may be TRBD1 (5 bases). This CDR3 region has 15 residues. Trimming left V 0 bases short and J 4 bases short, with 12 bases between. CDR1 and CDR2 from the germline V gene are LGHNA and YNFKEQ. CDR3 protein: CASSQDSYGGTEAFF. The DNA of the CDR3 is TGTGCCAGCAGCCAAGATTCTTACGGGGGCACTGAAGCTTTCTTT.

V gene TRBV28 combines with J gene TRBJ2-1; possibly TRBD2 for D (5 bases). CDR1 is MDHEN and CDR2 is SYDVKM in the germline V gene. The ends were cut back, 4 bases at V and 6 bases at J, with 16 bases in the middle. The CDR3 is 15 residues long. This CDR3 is CASSSRASSVNEQFF. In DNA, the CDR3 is TGTGCCAGCAGTTCACGGGCTAGCTCCGTCAATGAGCAGTTCTTC.

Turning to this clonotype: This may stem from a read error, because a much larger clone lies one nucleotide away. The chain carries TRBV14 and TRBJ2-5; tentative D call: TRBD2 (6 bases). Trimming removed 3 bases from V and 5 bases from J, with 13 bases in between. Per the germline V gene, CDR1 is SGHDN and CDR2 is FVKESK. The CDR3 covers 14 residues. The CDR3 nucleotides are TGTGCCAGCAGCCATGAGACTAGTTCCGAGACCCAGTACTTC. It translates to CASSHETSSETQYF.

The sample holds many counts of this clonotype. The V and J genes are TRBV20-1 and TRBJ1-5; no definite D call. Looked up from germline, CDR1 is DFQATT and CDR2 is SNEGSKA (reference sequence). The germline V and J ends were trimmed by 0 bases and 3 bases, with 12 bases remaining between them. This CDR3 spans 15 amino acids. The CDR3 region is CSARDDYGPNQPQHF. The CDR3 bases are TGCAGTGCTAGAGATGACTACGGTCCCAATCAGCCCCAGCATTTT.

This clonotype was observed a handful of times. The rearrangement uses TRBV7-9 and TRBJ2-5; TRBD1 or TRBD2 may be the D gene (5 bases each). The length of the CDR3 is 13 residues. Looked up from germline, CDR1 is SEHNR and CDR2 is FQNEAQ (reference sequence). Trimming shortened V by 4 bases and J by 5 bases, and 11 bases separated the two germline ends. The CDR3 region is CASSSGAPETQYF. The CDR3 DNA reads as TGTGCCAGCAGCTCCGGGGCCCCTGAGACCCAGTACTTC.

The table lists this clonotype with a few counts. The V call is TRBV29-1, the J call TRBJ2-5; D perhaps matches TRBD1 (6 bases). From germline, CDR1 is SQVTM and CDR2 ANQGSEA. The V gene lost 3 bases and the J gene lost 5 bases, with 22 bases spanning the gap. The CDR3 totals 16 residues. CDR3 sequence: CSVDPQLGGTGETQYF. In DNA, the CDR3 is TGCAGCGTTGATCCCCAACTGGGCGGCACAGGGGAGACCCAGTACTTC.

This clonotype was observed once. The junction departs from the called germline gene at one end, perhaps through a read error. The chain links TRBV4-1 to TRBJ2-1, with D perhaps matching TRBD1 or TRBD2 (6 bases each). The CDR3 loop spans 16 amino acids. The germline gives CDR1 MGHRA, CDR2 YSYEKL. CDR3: CANSRLGQGLEGEQFF. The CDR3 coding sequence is TGCGCCAACAGCCGACTTGGCCAGGGGTTGGAGGGTGAGCAGTTCTTC.

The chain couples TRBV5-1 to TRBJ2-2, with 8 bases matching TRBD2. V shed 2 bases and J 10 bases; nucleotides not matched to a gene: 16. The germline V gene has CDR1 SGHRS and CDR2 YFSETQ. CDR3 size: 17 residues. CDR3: CASSLLPTESGSEELFF. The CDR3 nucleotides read TGCGCCAGCAGCTTACTACCCACTGAAAGCGGGAGTGAGGAGCTGTTTTTT. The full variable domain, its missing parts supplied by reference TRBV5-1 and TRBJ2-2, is KAGVTQTPRYLIKTRGQQVTLSCSPISGHRSVSWYQQTPGQGLQFLFEYFSETQRNKGNFPGRFSGRQFSNSRSEMNVSTLELGDSALYLCASSLLPTESGSEELFFGEGSRLTVL.

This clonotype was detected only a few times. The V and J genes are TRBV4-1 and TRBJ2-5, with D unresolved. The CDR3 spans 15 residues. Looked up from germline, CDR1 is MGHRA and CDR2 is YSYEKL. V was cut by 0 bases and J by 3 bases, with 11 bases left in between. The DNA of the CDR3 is TGCGCCAGCAGCCAAGACCGAACACGCAAAGAGACCCAGTACTTC. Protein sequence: CASSQDRTRKETQYF.